Each of the 5 T cell receptor beta chains below was sequenced from the same sample in a study of cytomegalovirus exposure and HLA in healthy donors. PCR used 60 Vbeta primers and 13 Jbeta primers. TCRdb keeps only in-frame clones here, not all; method: immunoSEQ multiplex PCR. The repertoire includes over 150,000 clones, around 82% of them detected once, and around 6% sits in the top ten. Source material: PBMCs. These receptors were obtained from a middle-aged woman in good health and CMV-seropositive.

The chain carries TRBV6-4 and TRBJ2-1; TRBD2 aligns across 12 bases. With 2 bases clipped from V and 4 bases from J, the junction kept 3 bases outside the gene matches. Germline V gene lookup returns CDR1 MRHNA and CDR2 SNTAGT. The CDR3 extends over 16 amino acids. CDR3 sequence reads: CASSDGGLAGYNEQFF. CDR3 in DNA: TGTGCCAGCAGTGACGGTGGACTAGCGGGGTACAATGAGCAGTTCTTC.

The chain uses TRBV29-1 and TRBJ2-3, with 8 bases aligning to TRBD2. CDR3 length equals 15 residues. Germline V gene sequence: CDR1 SQVTM, CDR2 ANQGSEA. With V trimmed by 4 bases and J by 1 base, 7 bases remained unmatched. CDR3 sequence reads: CSVGPPREGTDTQYF. The CDR3 DNA sequence: TGCAGCGTTGGTCCCCCGCGGGAGGGCACAGATACGCAGTATTTT.

The chain combines TRBV18 with TRBJ2-1; 7 bases are shared with TRBD1. The V segment lost 6 bases and the J segment 9 bases; nucleotides outside the gene matches: 8. Looked up from germline, CDR1 is KGHSH and CDR2 is LQKENI. The CDR3 consists of 13 residues. CDR3 sequence (DNA): TGTGCCAGCTCGCAACAGGGGTGGGGTGAGCAGTTCTTC. Encoded protein: CASSQQGWGEQFF.

The count of this clone is one. The chain combines TRBV9 with TRBJ2-1, with a tentative D call TRBD2 (7 bases). This CDR3 contains 16 residues. Trimming removed 3 bases at V and 4 bases at J, with 17 bases between. CDR1 and CDR2 from the germline V gene are SGDLS and YYNGEE. The CDR3 spells CASSALGGALYNEQFF. Written as DNA, the CDR3 is TGTGCCAGCAGCGCGCTTGGGGGGGCGCTTTACAATGAGCAGTTCTTC.

This clone was recorded a few times. This chain connects TRBV5-6 to TRBJ1-2; 8 bases are shared with TRBD1. Unmatched junction bases numbered 7, after V lost 3 bases and J lost 3 bases. The CDR3 has 15 residues. Germline lookup yields CDR1 SGHDT and CDR2 YYEEEE. This chain's CDR3 is CASSSDREDDYGYTF. The CDR3 DNA reads as TGTGCCAGCAGCTCGGACAGGGAGGACGACTATGGCTACACCTTC.